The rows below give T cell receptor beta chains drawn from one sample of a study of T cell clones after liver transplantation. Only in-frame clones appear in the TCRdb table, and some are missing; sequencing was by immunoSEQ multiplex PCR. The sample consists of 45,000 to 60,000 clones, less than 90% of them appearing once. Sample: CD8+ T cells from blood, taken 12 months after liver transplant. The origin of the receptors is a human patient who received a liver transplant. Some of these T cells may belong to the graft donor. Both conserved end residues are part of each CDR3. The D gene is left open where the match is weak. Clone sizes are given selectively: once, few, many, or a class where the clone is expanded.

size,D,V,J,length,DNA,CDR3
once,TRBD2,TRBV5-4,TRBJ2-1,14,TGTGCCAGCAGCCAAACGGGACTAAACAATGAGCAGTTCTTC,CASSQTGLNNEQFF
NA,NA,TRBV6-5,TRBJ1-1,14,TGTGCCAGCATTGGGGGGACGATGAACACTGAAGCTTTCTTT,CASIGGTMNTEAFF
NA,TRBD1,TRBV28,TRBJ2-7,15,TGTGCCAGCAGCCCTAGAGGGACAGGGATTTACGAGCAGTACTTC,CASSPRGTGIYEQYF
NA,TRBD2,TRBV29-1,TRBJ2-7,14,TGCAGCGTTGATATAGCGGGGTTGAGCGACGAGCAGTACTTC,CSVDIAGLSDEQYF
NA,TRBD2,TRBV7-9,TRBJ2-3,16,TGTGCCAGCGGTCCGGGAGCGGGAGCAGAGGCAGATACGCAGTATTTT,CASGPGAGAEADTQYF
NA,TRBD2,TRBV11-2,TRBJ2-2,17,TGTGCCAGCAGCTTAGAACTAGCGGGGCCTAACACCGGGGAGCTGTTTTTT,CASSLELAGPNTGELFF
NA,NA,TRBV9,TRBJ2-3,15,TGTGCCAGCAGCGTAGGAGACCACCTATCAGATACGCAGTATTTT,CASSVGDHLSDTQYF
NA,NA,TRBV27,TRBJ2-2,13,TGTGCCAGCAGTTTATCGAGCACCGGGGAGCTGTTTTTT,CASSLSSTGELFF
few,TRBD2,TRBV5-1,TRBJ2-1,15,TGCGCCAGCAGCTCACTAGCGGGAGGTCGCGATGAGCAGTTCTTC,CASSSLAGGRDEQFF
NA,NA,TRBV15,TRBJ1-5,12,TGTGCCACCAGCAGAGATGCCCAGCCCCAGCATTTT,CATSRDAQPQHF
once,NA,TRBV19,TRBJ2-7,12,TGTGCCAGTAGTATTGTTCCCTACGAGCAGTACTTC,CASSIVPYEQYF
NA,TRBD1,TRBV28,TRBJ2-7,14,TGTGCCAGCAGAGCTACAGGGGGCCCCAACGAGCAGTACTTC,CASRATGGPNEQYF
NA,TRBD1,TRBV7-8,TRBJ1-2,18,TGTGCCAGCAGCCCCCGGGACAGGCCCGAGATAGCTAACTATGGCTACACCTTC,CASSPRDRPEIANYGYTF
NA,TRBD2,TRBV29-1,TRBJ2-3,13,TGCAGCGCCCGAGCGGGAAACACAGATACGCAGTATTTT,CSARAGNTDTQYF
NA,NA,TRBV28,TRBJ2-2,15,TGTGCCAGCAGTCCACGACCGGGCCAGGCCGGGGAGCTGTTTTTT,CASSPRPGQAGELFF
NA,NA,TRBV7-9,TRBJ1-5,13,TGTGCCAGCAGCCGATCCGGCAATCAGCCCCAGCATTTT,CASSRSGNQPQHF
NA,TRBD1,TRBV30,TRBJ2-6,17,TGTGCCTGTGCACAGGGGACGTTTCCCTCTGGGGCCAACGTCCTGACTTTC,CACAQGTFPSGANVLTF
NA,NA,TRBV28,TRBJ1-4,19,TGTGCCAGCAGTTTTGATTCCGAAAGACGGGATCAAGGGGATGAAAAACTGTTTTTT,CASSFDSERRDQGDEKLFF
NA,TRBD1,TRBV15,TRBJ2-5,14,TGTGCCACCAGCAGGGACAGGGGGCTGGAGACCCAGTACTTC,CATSRDRGLETQYF
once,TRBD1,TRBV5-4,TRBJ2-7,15,TGTGCCAGCAGCTCCCGGGACAGGGGGCGTTACGAGCAGTACTTC,CASSSRDRGRYEQYF
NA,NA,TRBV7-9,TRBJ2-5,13,TGTGCCAGCAGCTTAGTGGATGTTCAGACCCAGTACTTC,CASSLVDVQTQYF
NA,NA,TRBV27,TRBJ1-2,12,TGTGCCTCGTACAGCACCTACTATGGCTACACCTTC,CASYSTYYGYTF
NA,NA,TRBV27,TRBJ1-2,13,TGTGCCAGCAGTGGGGGGGACGGCTATGGCTACACCTTC,CASSGGDGYGYTF
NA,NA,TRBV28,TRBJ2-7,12,TGTGCCAGCAGCCAGGGGACCTACGAGCAGTACTTC,CASSQGTYEQYF
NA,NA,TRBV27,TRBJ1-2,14,TGTGCCAGCAGTTTTATGGGCGGCTCCTATGGCTACACCTTC,CASSFMGGSYGYTF
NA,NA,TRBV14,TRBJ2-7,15,TGTGCCAGCAGCCACGCTTTAGACAGCTCCTACGAGCAGTACTTC,CASSHALDSSYEQYF
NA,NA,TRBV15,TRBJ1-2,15,TGTGCCACCAGCAGAGTTCCGGACCGATTCGGAGTCTACACCTTC,CATSRVPDRFGVYTF
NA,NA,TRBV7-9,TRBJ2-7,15,TGTGCCAGCAGCTTAAGCGGCAGGGGCAGCTACGAGCAGTACTTC,CASSLSGRGSYEQYF
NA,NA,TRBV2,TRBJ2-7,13,TGTGCCAGCACCGATGGAGTCCGCTACGAGCAGTACTTC,CASTDGVRYEQYF
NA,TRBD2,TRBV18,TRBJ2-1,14,TGTGCCAGCTCACAAACGGGAGGGGCAAATGAGCAGTTCTTC,CASSQTGGANEQFF
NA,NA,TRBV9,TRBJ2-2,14,TGTGCCACTTCCTCAGGTACGAACACCGGGGAGCTGTTTTTT,CATSSGTNTGELFF
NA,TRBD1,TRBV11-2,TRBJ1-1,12,TGTGCCAGCAGCTCCACAGGGGCTGAAGCTTTCTTT,CASSSTGAEAFF
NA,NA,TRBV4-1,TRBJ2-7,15,TGCGCCAGCAGCCAAGGCGAGGACCCACTTTGGGAGCAGTACTTC,CASSQGEDPLWEQYF
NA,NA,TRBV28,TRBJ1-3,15,TGTGCCAGCAGTTTCCAGGGTTACTCTGGAAACACCATATATTTT,CASSFQGYSGNTIYF
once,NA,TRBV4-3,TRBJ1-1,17,TGCGCCAGCAGCCCCGCGCCCCGTGGGGCCGAGAACACTGAAGCTTTCTTT,CASSPAPRGAENTEAFF
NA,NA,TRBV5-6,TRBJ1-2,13,TGTGCCAGCAGCTTGTCGGTGGAGGGGCTCTACACCTTC,CASSLSVEGLYTF
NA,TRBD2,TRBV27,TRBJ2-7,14,TGTGCCAGCAGTTCGGGACTAGCGGGAGATTGGCAGTACTTC,CASSSGLAGDWQYF
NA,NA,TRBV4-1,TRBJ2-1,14,TGCGCCAGCAGCGGCGTGGCCCCTTACAATGAGCAGTTCTTC,CASSGVAPYNEQFF
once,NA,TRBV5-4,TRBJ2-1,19,TGTGCCAGCAGTTCCCTTCCTGCCCTGGGGAGGAGCTCCTACAATGAGCAGTTCTTC,CASSSLPALGRSSYNEQFF
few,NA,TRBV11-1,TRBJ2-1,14,TGTGCCAGCAGCCCCGCCGGGGCTTCCAGGGGGCAGTTCTTC,CASSPAGASRGQFF
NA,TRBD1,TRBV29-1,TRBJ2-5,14,TGCAGCGTTGAAGGGACAGGGGGAGGAGAGACCCAGTACTTC,CSVEGTGGGETQYF
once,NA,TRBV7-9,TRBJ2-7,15,TGTGCCAGCAGCGCCGGGGCCCGAGGGAGATACGAGCAGTACTTC,CASSAGARGRYEQYF
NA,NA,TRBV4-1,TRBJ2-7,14,TGCGCCAGCAGCCAAGATCCTCGAGCTAACGAGCAGTACTTC,CASSQDPRANEQYF
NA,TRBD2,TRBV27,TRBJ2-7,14,TGTGCCAGCAGTTGGGGCGGGACTACCTACGAGCAGTACTTC,CASSWGGTTYEQYF
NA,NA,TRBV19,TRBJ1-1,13,TGTGCCAGTAGTATCGGTGAGAACACTGAAGCTTTCTTT,CASSIGENTEAFF
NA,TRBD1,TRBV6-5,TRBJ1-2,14,TGTGCCAGTTCCAGGGACAGGTCCATCTATGGCTACACCTTC,CASSRDRSIYGYTF
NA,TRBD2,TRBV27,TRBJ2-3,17,TGTGCCAGCAGTCAACGACTAGCGGGAGGTGCTACAGATACGCAGTATTTT,CASSQRLAGGATDTQYF
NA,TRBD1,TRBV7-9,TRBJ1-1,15,TGTGCCAGCAGTGACCCGACAGGGTCGAACACTGAAGCTTTCTTT,CASSDPTGSNTEAFF
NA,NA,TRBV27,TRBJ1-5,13,TGTGCCAGCAGTTTGGGCCGCAATCAGCCCCAGCATTTT,CASSLGRNQPQHF
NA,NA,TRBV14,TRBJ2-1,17,TGTGCCAGCAGCGAGGGCCTGCCTCCTAGGTCCTACAATGAGCAGTTCTTC,CASSEGLPPRSYNEQFF
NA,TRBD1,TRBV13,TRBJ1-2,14,TGTGCCAGCAGCCCTCGGACAGGGGGCCATGGCTACACCTTC,CASSPRTGGHGYTF
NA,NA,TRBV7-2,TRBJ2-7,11,TGTGCCAGCAGCTTCCTGGGACGAATGTTATTC,CASSFLGRMLF
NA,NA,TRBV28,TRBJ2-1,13,TGTGCCAGCAGTTCCCCCCCAGAAAATGAGCAGTTCTTC,CASSSPPENEQFF